One and the same sample provided the 9 T cell receptor beta chains below, sequenced in a study of T cells after yellow fever vaccination. MiXCR was run by TCRdb on the 5' RACE reads, yielding one entry per CDR3 protein. The table records 250,000 to 350,000 distinct CDR3 sequences, around 9.3% of them present only once. The specimen was CD4+ T cells sorted from PBMCs, collected 5 days after the yellow fever booster vaccination. These receptors were collected from a man aged 18 to 29 who received the YFV17D yellow fever vaccine.

The chain couples TRBV11-2 to TRBJ2-3; 8 nucleotides agree with TRBD2. Germline V CDR1 and CDR2: SGHAT, FQNNGV. V shed 2 bases, J shed 7 bases, and the junction held 5 bases outside the gene matches. This CDR3 spans 14 amino acids. In DNA form, the CDR3 reads TGTGCCAGCAGCTTAACGCGGGGGGCGTATACGCAGTATTTT. Its protein product is CASSLTRGAYTQYF.

V usage is TRBV7-8 and J usage is TRBJ1-1; D call uncertain. Trimming shortened V by 5 bases and J by 3 bases, and 16 bases separated the two germline ends. Per germline, CDR1 SGHVS and CDR2 FQNEAQ. The CDR3 totals 15 residues. The CDR3: CASSPSLGSYTEAFF. For the CDR3, the DNA is TGTGCCAGCAGCCCGAGTCTCGGGTCTTACACTGAAGCTTTCTTT.

The V and J genes are TRBV6-5 and TRBJ1-2; D unclear. Germline V gene sequence: CDR1 MNHEY, CDR2 SVGAGI. The CDR3 runs 17 residues. V lost 2 bases to trimming and J lost 0 bases, with 16 bases between them. CDR3 nucleotides: TGTGCCAGCAGTTACGCATACGGCGGGAAGACTAACTATGGCTACACCTTC. It is translated as CASSYAYGGKTNYGYTF.

The CDR3 nucleotides are TGTGCCAGCGACAGGGGGCGAATTACACCTAATAATTCACCCCTCCACTTT. This translates into CASDRGRITPNNSPLHF. The rearrangement uses TRBV6-2 or TRBV6-3 and TRBJ1-6, with 10 bases identical to TRBD1. The germline gives CDR1 MNHEY, CDR2 SVGEGT. The CDR3 sequence is 17 residues long. The V segment lost 8 bases and the J segment 5 bases; nucleotides outside the gene matches: 12.

This CDR3 reads CASSQGAGGSSYNEQFF. For the CDR3, the DNA is TGTGCCAGCAGCCAGGGTGCTGGGGGGAGCTCCTACAATGAGCAGTTCTTC. V is TRBV4-2 and J is TRBJ2-1; D perhaps matches TRBD2 (6 bases). The CDR3 extends over 17 amino acids. V gave up 3 bases and J gave up 0 bases, with 15 bases separating them. From germline, CDR1 is LGHNA and CDR2 YNFKEQ.

This clonotype was seen repeatedly, ten times or more. The rearrangement joins TRBV29-1 to TRBJ1-5; no firm D call. CDR1 and CDR2 (germline): SQVTM, ANQGSEA. The CDR3 is made up of 16 amino acids. CDR3 sequence: CTPPPSTRWGNQPQHF. CDR3 nucleotide sequence: TGCACCCCCCCCCCTTCCACCCGATGGGGCAATCAGCCCCAGCATTTT. Drawing the rest from reference TRBV29-1 and TRBJ1-5, the complete variable domain is SAVISQKPSRDICQRGTSLTIQCQVDSQVTMMFWYRQQPGQSLTLIATANQGSEATYESGFVIDKFPISRPNLTFSTLTVSNMSPEDSSIYLCTPPPSTRWGNQPQHFGDGTRLSIL.

This rearrangement joins TRBV6-2 or TRBV6-3 to TRBJ2-7; D might be TRBD1 or TRBD2, each matching 5 bases. The V and J ends lost 2 bases and 0 bases respectively, with 14 bases between them. Per germline, CDR1 MNHEY and CDR2 SVGEGT. The CDR3 extends over 16 amino acids. CDR3 loop: CASSYKRQGRSYEQYF. In DNA form, the CDR3 reads TGTGCCAGCAGTTACAAGAGGCAGGGACGCTCCTACGAGCAGTACTTC.

The V call is TRBV7-9, the J call TRBJ1-1; TRBD1 is a possible D gene (6 bases). The CDR3 loop spans 16 amino acids. The germline V gene encodes CDR1 SEHNR and CDR2 FQNEAQ (reference sequence). V was trimmed by 1 base and J by 0 bases, leaving 12 bases between them. In nucleotides, the CDR3 is TGTGCCAGCAGCTTAGGGCCAGGGACACTGAACACTGAAGCTTTCTTT. This codes for CASSLGPGTLNTEAFF.

This clonotype was recorded at least ten times. The chain combines TRBV4-2 with TRBJ2-2; perhaps TRBD2 as D (6 bases). Germline CDR1 and CDR2: LGHNA and YNFKEQ. The CDR3 runs to 16 residues. V lost 0 bases and J 7 bases, leaving 15 bases between the germline ends. CDR3 nucleotides: TGTGCCAGCAGCCAAGAGCAGACTAGGGCTGGCGGGGAGCTGTTTTTT. This gives the protein CASSQEQTRAGGELFF.